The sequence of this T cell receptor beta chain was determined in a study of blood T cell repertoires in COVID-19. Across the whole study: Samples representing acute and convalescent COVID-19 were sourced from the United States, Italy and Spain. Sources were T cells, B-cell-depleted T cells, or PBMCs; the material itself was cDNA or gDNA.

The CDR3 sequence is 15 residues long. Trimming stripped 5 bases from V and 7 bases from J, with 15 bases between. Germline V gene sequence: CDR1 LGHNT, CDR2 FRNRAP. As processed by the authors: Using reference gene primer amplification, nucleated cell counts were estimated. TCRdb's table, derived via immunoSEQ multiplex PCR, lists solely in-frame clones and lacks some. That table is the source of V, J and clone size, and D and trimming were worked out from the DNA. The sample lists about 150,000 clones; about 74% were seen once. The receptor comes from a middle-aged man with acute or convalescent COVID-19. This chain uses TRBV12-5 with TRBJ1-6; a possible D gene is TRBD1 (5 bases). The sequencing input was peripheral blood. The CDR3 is CASGPDTGVNSPLHF. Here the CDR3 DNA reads TGTGCTAGTGGTCCGGACACGGGAGTGAATTCACCCCTCCACTTT.